The 10 T cell receptor beta chains reported below all come from one sample, sequenced in a study of blood T cell repertoires in COVID-19. Using immunoSEQ multiplex PCR, the repertoire was profiled, and TCRdb retains in-frame clones only, with some absent. The sample has under 350,000 clones, around nine tenths seen once. The sequencing input was peripheral blood. These receptors all stem from a woman in her thirties with COVID-19, enrolled during active disease.

The chain recombines TRBV12-3 or TRBV12-4 with TRBJ1-1; D not resolved. The V and J ends lost 1 base and 3 bases respectively, with 6 bases between them. This CDR3 spans 13 amino acids. The DNA for the CDR3 is TGTGCCAGCAGTTTAGTTATATACACTGAAGCTTTCTTT. It translates to CASSLVIYTEAFF.

The V call is TRBV5-1, the J call TRBJ1-1, with D unclear. The V end lost 4 bases, the J end lost 1 base, and 11 bases lay between the germline ends. Germline-derived CDR1 and CDR2 are SGHRS and YFSETQ. The CDR3 loop spans 14 amino acids. The CDR3 bases are TGCGCCAGCAGCGGAGGATACGGGAACACTGAAGCTTTCTTT. Translating gives CASSGGYGNTEAFF. The full variable domain, with the rest looked up from reference TRBV5-1 and TRBJ1-1, is KAGVTQTPRYLIKTRGQQVTLSCSPISGHRSVSWYQQTPGQGLQFLFEYFSETQRNKGNFPGRFSGRQFSNSRSEMNVSTLELGDSALYLCASSGGYGNTEAFFGQGTRLTVV.

J is TRBJ1-2 and V is TRBV5-6; 7 bases align to TRBD1. V dropped 6 bases and J dropped 8; count of bases not matched to a gene: 19. The germline V gene has CDR1 SGHDT and CDR2 YYEEEE. The CDR3 totals 16 residues. The CDR3 nucleotides are TGTGCCAGCACCTCCGGGACAGCCGAGGACCTGGGAGGCTACACCTTC. Translated, it gives CASTSGTAEDLGGYTF.

V gene TRBV7-2 combines with J gene TRBJ2-3; possible D gene TRBD2, 7 bases. The germline V and J ends were trimmed by 3 bases and 6 bases, with 16 bases remaining between them. Germline loops: CDR1 SGHTA, CDR2 FQGNSA. The CDR3 is 15 amino acids. The CDR3 region is CASSFEWGGQDTQYF. The CDR3 DNA follows: TGTGCCAGCAGCTTTGAGTGGGGGGGCCAGGATACGCAGTATTTT.

The V gene is TRBV5-6, the J gene TRBJ1-2; possible D gene TRBD1, 6 bases. Germline CDR1 SGHDT, CDR2 YYEEEE. V was pared by 2 bases and J by 5 bases, with 16 bases between. The CDR3 extends over 15 amino acids. The CDR3 protein is CASSLKQGSRYGYTF. The CDR3 coding sequence is TGTGCCAGCAGCTTAAAACAGGGAAGTAGGTATGGCTACACCTTC.

This clone appeared once. The chain is built from TRBV5-3 and TRBJ2-5; 9 nucleotides match TRBD1. TRBV5-3 is reported as an ORF; its role is uncertain. V lost 5 bases to trimming and J lost 2 bases; unmatched junction nucleotides: 10. CDR3 size: 16 residues. CDR3 nucleotide sequence: TGTGCCAGAAGTCAAAACAGGGGGCCCCGGCAAGAGACCCAGTACTTC. Translated, it gives CARSQNRGPRQETQYF.

This clone appeared once. This chain links TRBV11-2 with TRBJ2-7; D might be TRBD1 (6 bases). V was clipped by 4 bases and J by 3 bases, with 10 bases between them. This CDR3 region has 13 residues. CDR1 SGHAT and CDR2 FQNNGV come from the germline V gene. CDR3 coding DNA: TGTGCCAGCAGCTCCACAGGGATCTACGAGCAGTACTTC. It yields the protein CASSSTGIYEQYF.

This clone was counted once. The chain uses TRBV6-6 and TRBJ1-2, with D possibly TRBD1 on 6 matching bases. Trimming took 4 bases from V and 9 from J, leaving 12 bases between them. Germline assignment: CDR1 MNHNY and CDR2 SVGAGI (reference sequence). CDR3 length equals 12 residues. This chain's CDR3 is CASSSYRASYTF. The DNA of the CDR3 is TGTGCCAGCAGTTCCTACAGGGCCAGCTACACCTTC.

The chain uses TRBV18 and TRBJ1-1, with TRBD1 matching 8 bases. The CDR3 length is 15 residues. From germline, CDR1 is KGHSH and CDR2 LQKENI. The V segment lost 3 bases and the J segment 6 bases; nucleotides outside the gene matches: 9. CDR3 region: CASSPVGQGGPEAFF. The CDR3 nucleotides read TGTGCCAGCTCACCCGTAGGACAGGGAGGCCCTGAAGCTTTCTTT.

CDR3 protein: CASSQGTSGGTAIQYF. The CDR3 coding sequence is TGTGCCAGCAGCCAAGGGACTAGCGGGGGTACGGCTATACAGTATTTT. V and J are TRBV4-2 and TRBJ2-3; 13 positions match TRBD2. Germline V gene data show CDR1 as LGHNA and CDR2 as YNFKEQ. The J segment lost 12 bases and the V segment lost 1 base, leaving 10 bases of the junction unmatched. The CDR3 consists of 16 residues.